This entry describes one T cell receptor (beta chain). The source of the sample is a study of early stage breast cancer tumors. Study-wide context: Most of the 16 invasive tumors were ER+, PR+ and HER2-.

The table came from immunoSEQ multiplex PCR; TCRdb's copy has only in-frame clones and leaves some out. The sample yields some 70,000 clones, 65% to 80% seen once. V was pared by 5 bases and J by 7 bases, with 18 bases between. This CDR3 comprises 15 residues. CDR1 and CDR2 from the germline V gene are MDHEN and SYDVKM. Source material: blood. The sequence was collected from a person aged 55 to 75 with breast cancer. The V gene is TRBV28, the J gene TRBJ1-5; unclear D gene. Written as DNA, the CDR3 is TGTGCCAGCAGTGCACCCAGAGGGATGTTGCAGCCCCAGCATTTT. This translates into CASSAPRGMLQPQHF.